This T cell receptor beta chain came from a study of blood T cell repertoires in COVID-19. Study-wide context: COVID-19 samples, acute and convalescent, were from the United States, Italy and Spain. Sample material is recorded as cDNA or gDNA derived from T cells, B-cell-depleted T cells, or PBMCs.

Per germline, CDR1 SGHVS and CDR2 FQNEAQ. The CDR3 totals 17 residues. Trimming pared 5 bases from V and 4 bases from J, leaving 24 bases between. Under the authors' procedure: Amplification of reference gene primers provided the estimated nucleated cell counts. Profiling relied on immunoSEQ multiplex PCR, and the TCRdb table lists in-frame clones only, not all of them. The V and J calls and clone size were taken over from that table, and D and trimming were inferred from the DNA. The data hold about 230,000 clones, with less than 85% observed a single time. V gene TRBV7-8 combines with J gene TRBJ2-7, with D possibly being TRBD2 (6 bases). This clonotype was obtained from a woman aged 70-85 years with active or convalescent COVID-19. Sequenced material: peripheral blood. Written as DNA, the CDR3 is TGTGCCAGCAGCCCCATAGGTCGACTAGTAAGTACTTACGAGCAGTACTTC. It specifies CASSPIGRLVSTYEQYF.